Described below is a single T cell receptor (beta chain) sequence and its context. Its specificity is not known. These data are taken from a study of shared clonotypes between healthy human individuals. Findings and limits, study-wide: Generally, naive subsets came out with larger estimated richness than memory subsets.

V trimming: 4 bases; J trimming: 6 bases; junction bases outside the gene matches: 4. CDR1 and CDR2 from the germline V gene are SGHRS and YFSETQ. This CDR3 is 14 amino acids long. Produced via immunoSEQ multiplex PCR; TCRdb's table is partial and in-frame only. This table has around 980,000 clones, 70% to 80% appearing once. Specimen: memory CD4+ T cells from PBMCs. Regarding subset: CD45RA-negative fraction. J is TRBJ1-2 and V is TRBV5-1; 12 bases are shared with TRBD1. The sequence derives from a man aged 18 to 30 in good health. Some clones in this sample may be carry-over from other donors' samples. The CDR3 DNA is TGCGCCAGCAGCAGGGGACAGGGGGCGGATGGCTACACCTTC. Amino acids: CASSRGQGADGYTF.